The T cell receptor (beta chain) under discussion was sequenced for a study of breast tumors, draining lymph nodes, adjacent tissues (dated by TCRdb to the mid-2010s). With respect to the entire study: The study compared TCR beta repertoires across tumor, adjacent nontumor tissue and axillary lymph nodes from breast cancer patients. In human breast cancer, the study set out to assess how tumor, surrounding tissue and draining lymph node repertoires relate to one another and whether T cells might be exchanged between them. Study-wide findings and limitations: The data were judged consistent with most tumor T cells deriving from the lymph node and then expanding within tumor tissue. Tumor T-cell repertoires showed less diversity than lymph node repertoires and more diversity than nontumor tissue repertoires, and tumor T-cell repertoires showed preferential V and J gene usage. The conclusion that tumor T cells originate in lymph nodes was framed as consistent with a hypothesis rather than directly demonstrated. In luminal-like breast cancer, tumor and nontumor tissue repertoires resembled each other significantly more than in basal-like breast cancer.

Reads for this sample came from an Illumina HiSeq 2000. TCR beta chain libraries were generated by multiplex PCR amplification. High-throughput sequencing was used to analyze the amplified TCR beta chain products. TCRdb ran its own pipeline on the public reads, namely fastp trimming at Q25 and MiXCR clone calling, and kept in-frame beta chains. Rows merge per CDR3 protein into single entries with the most common DNA and genes. The sample table holds more than 80,000 distinct CDR3 sequences, of which around 30% were seen once. Approximately 5.3% of the sample comes from the top ten. This clonotype came up many times. There is no known antigen for this receptor. Base qualities are missing; no much larger clone stands one base away. The lymph node samples were taken from the axillary draining lymph nodes of breast cancer patients. Its CDR3 holds 13 amino acids, cysteine through phenylalanine. Just the 39-base CDR3 DNA is kept, in frame starting at base 1. Relative to germline, V is 11 bases shorter and J is 0 bases shorter, with 11 bases between their ends. Sequences LNHDA (CDR1) and SQIVND (CDR2) are obtained from the germline V gene (reference sequence).

The sample taken for sequencing was axillary lymph node tissue. This receptor was obtained from a female donor with breast cancer. Some clones in this sample may be carry-over from other donors' samples. Recombination linked TRBV19 to TRBJ1-3, with TRBD1 perhaps the D gene, on 5 matching bases. CDR3 sequence: CAAAGSSGNTIYF. The DNA sequence is TGTGCCGCGGCAGGGAGCTCTGGAAACACCATATATTTT.